The 9 T cell receptor beta chains listed next were all sequenced from one sample in a study of response to subunit inactivated influenza vaccine. TCRdb reprocessed the RT-PCR reads via MiXCR and lists one record per CDR3 protein. The table records roughly 780,000 distinct CDR3 sequences, about 18% of them present only once. The sample was PBMCs from blood, taken more than 4 days after vaccination. The receptors were gathered from a man over 45 who received an inactivated influenza vaccine.

The genes are TRBV7-2 and TRBJ2-7; the match to TRBD2 covers 10 bases. Germline V gene sequence: CDR1 SGHTA, CDR2 FQGNSA. The V segment lost 6 bases and the J segment 2 bases; nucleotides outside the gene matches: 7. The CDR3 loop spans 15 amino acids. CDR3 nucleotide sequence: TGTGCCAGCAGTCAAACTAGCGGGGAGACCTACGAGCAGTACTTC. Translated: CASSQTSGETYEQYF.

The V and J genes are TRBV5-1 and TRBJ2-3; D remains ambiguous. The CDR3 sequence is 14 residues long. CDR1 SGHRS and CDR2 YFSETQ come from the germline V gene. Deletions cut 0 bases from V and 4 bases from J, with 9 bases between. The CDR3 reads CASSLDSTPDTQYF. CDR3 in DNA: TGCGCCAGCAGCTTGGACTCGACCCCAGATACGCAGTATTTT.

The rearrangement links TRBV5-4 to TRBJ2-5, with 13 bases fitting TRBD2. Germline V CDR1 and CDR2: SGHNT, YYREEE (reference sequence). Trimming removed 4 bases from V and 4 bases from J; junction bases left unmatched: 7. CDR3 length: 16 amino acids. CDR3: CASSLKRLAGGETQYF. The CDR3 region has the DNA TGTGCCAGCAGCCTCAAGAGACTAGCGGGGGGAGAGACCCAGTACTTC.

The chain employs TRBV29-1 and TRBJ2-7; 9 bases match TRBD2. This CDR3 contains 13 residues. The V gene end was trimmed by 6 bases and the J gene end by 4 bases; junction bases not matched to a gene: 7. In germline, CDR1 is SQVTM, CDR2 ANQGSEA. CDR3: CSVVLAGRYEQYF. In DNA, the CDR3 is TGCAGCGTGGTTCTAGCGGGAAGGTACGAGCAGTACTTC.

The table lists this clonotype with a few counts. This chain links TRBV7-2 with TRBJ2-1; D is uncertain. The V end was cut by 2 bases, the J end by 9 bases, with 14 bases between. Germline-derived CDR1 and CDR2 are SGHTA and FQGNSA. The CDR3 covers 14 residues. In DNA, the CDR3 is TGTGCCAGCAGCTTATCCAGACCGTCGGGTGAGCAGTTCTTC. This encodes CASSLSRPSGEQFF.

This sequence joins TRBV28 and TRBJ1-1, with D hard to call. The CDR3 extends over 16 amino acids. The V end lost 5 bases, the J end lost 2 bases, and 18 bases lay between the germline ends. CDR1 is MDHEN and CDR2 is SYDVKM in the germline V gene. In nucleotides, the CDR3 is TGTGCCAGCAGTCCCCAGAGTGGCAGAATTAACACTGAAGCTTTCTTT. This sequence encodes CASSPQSGRINTEAFF.

As DNA, the CDR3 is TGTGCCAGCAGTTTCGGTCCAGGGAAGAATGAAAAACTGTTTTTT. Protein product: CASSFGPGKNEKLFF. V is TRBV12-3 or TRBV12-4 and J is TRBJ1-4; possible D gene TRBD1, 5 bases. The CDR3 is made up of 15 amino acids. The V and J ends lost 3 bases and 5 bases respectively, with 13 bases between them.

The CDR3 coding sequence is TGCGCCAGCAGCCAAACAGGGGATCAGCCCCAGCATTTT. It specifies CASSQTGDQPQHF. The chain carries TRBV4-3 and TRBJ1-5; TRBD1 aligns across 7 bases. The CDR3 loop spans 13 amino acids. From germline, CDR1 is LGHNA and CDR2 YSLEER. V lost 2 bases to trimming and J lost 5 bases; unmatched junction nucleotides: 0.

The J gene is TRBJ2-1, the V gene TRBV18; D gene ambiguous. Trimming shortened V by 0 bases and J by 0 bases, and 6 bases separated the two germline ends. The germline gives CDR1 KGHSH, CDR2 LQKENI. The CDR3 has 15 amino acids. The CDR3 DNA reads TGTGCCAGCTCACCACCGGTGGGCTCCTACAATGAGCAGTTCTTC. Protein sequence: CASSPPVGSYNEQFF.